This T cell receptor (beta chain) is from a study of PD-1 blockade in mismatch repair-deficient tumors. This CDR3 is built from 17 residues. The V and J ends lost 4 bases and 1 base, in that order; junction bases with no gene match: 8. CDR1 is MGHRA and CDR2 is YSYEKL in the germline V gene. The repertoire was sequenced with immunoSEQ multiplex PCR; TCRdb's copy has only in-frame clones and lacks some. The data contain under 95,000 clones, roughly 80% of them seen just once; the ten biggest clones take up less than 6%. PCR or immunohistochemistry showed mismatch repair deficiency in every enrolled patient.

This specimen consisted of peripheral blood, obtained 44 weeks after starting pembrolizumab. This receptor was identified in an adult with mismatch repair-deficient cancer. This chain uses TRBV4-1 with TRBJ2-3, with 10 bases fitting TRBD2. The CDR3 sequence is CASSRRLAGGGTDTQYF. As DNA, the CDR3 is TGCGCCAGCAGCCGTCGACTAGCGGGTGGAGGCACAGATACGCAGTATTTT.